Shown below are 29 T cell receptor beta chains from a single sample sequenced in a study of CD8 T cells in Susac syndrome (dated by TCRdb to about 2019). Preparation of the library involved the immunoSEQ multiplex PCR assay. RNA was extracted using the RNeasy kit, and roughly 0.5 to 1 ug of the RNA was reverse transcribed with random hexamers. TCRdb applied fastp at Q25 and MiXCR to the public reads, then kept only in-frame beta chains. Each entry merges the rows of one CDR3 protein and shows their most common DNA and genes. The sample table lists 200,000 to 300,000 distinct CDR3 sequences, around 95% of them with a count of one. Together, the top ten hold 0.065% to 0.08% of the sample. The material sequenced was CD4+ T cells from PBMCs. These receptors all come from a human donor with multiple sclerosis.

J is TRBJ1-1 and V is TRBV5-1; 11 bases align to TRBD1. Germline-derived CDR1 and CDR2 are SGHRS and YFSETQ. V gave up 4 bases and J gave up 0 bases; unmatched junction bases: 5. CDR3 length equals 16 residues. The CDR3 region has the DNA TGCGCCAGCAGCAAGGGGACAGGGGGGTTGAACACTGAAGCTTTCTTT. This translates into CASSKGTGGLNTEAFF.

The chain recombines TRBV10-3 with TRBJ2-7; D not certain. Germline V gene sequence: CDR1 ENHRY, CDR2 SYGVKD. This CDR3 has 12 amino acids. V was clipped by 0 bases and J by 5 bases, with 5 bases between them. CDR3 sequence: CAISESIHEQYF. For the CDR3, the DNA is TGTGCCATCAGTGAGTCGATCCACGAGCAGTACTTC.

The chain combines TRBV12-3 or TRBV12-4 with TRBJ2-3; D could derive from TRBD1 or TRBD2 (5 bases each). The CDR3 is made up of 13 amino acids. Trimming stripped 8 bases from V and 2 bases from J, with 11 bases between. The CDR3 reads CASSGRTTDTQYF. CDR3 in DNA: TGTGCCAGCTCGGGACGGACCACAGATACGCAGTATTTT.

The chain has TRBV12-3 or TRBV12-4 and TRBJ2-7; either TRBD1 or TRBD2 may supply D (6 bases each). This CDR3 contains 11 residues. Deletions cut 10 bases from V and 6 bases from J, with 13 bases between. The CDR3 loop is CAINREAEQYV. The CDR3 DNA follows: TGTGCCATCAACAGGGAGGCCGAGCAGTACGTC.

V usage is TRBV7-3 and J usage is TRBJ2-5; the D gene is possibly TRBD2 (6 bases). The CDR3 contains 13 residues. V lost 4 bases, J lost 2 bases, and 8 bases lay in between. Looked up from germline, CDR1 is SGHTA and CDR2 is FQGTGA. The CDR3 reads CASSSGAQETQYF. CDR3 nucleotides: TGTGCCAGCAGCTCGGGAGCGCAAGAGACCCAGTACTTC.

This chain links TRBV2 with TRBJ1-2, with no clear D. Germline V gene lookup returns CDR1 SNHLY and CDR2 FYNNEI. The CDR3 contains 14 residues. Trimming stripped 6 bases from V and 0 bases from J, with 11 bases between. CDR3 DNA sequence: TGTGCCAGCAGCCCGTATCTGGCTAACTATGGCTACACCTTC. This codes for CASSPYLANYGYTF.

The V call is TRBV20-1, the J call TRBJ2-5; D gene uncertain. Germline CDR1 DFQATT, CDR2 SNEGSKA (reference sequence). This CDR3 contains 12 residues. Trimming removed 6 bases at V and 9 bases at J, with 17 bases between. Here the CDR3 reads CSAGPPTVAQYF. Here the CDR3 DNA reads TGCAGTGCCGGGCCCCCCACGGTGGCCCAGTACTTC.

The chain joins TRBV12-3 or TRBV12-4 to TRBJ2-1; 10 bases map to TRBD1. Trimming removed 4 bases from V and 6 bases from J; junction bases left unmatched: 9. The CDR3 is made up of 16 amino acids. The DNA of the CDR3 is TGTGCCAGCAGTTCACGTTTGTGGGACAGGGGCAATGAGCAGTTCTTC. Protein sequence: CASSSRLWDRGNEQFF.

This chain uses TRBV23-1 with TRBJ1-1; maybe TRBD1 (6 bases). TRBV23-1 is treated as an ORF (open reading frame) with a function not yet certain. Trimming took 1 base from V and 1 from J, leaving 16 bases between them. This CDR3 spans 17 amino acids. This CDR3 reads CASSQFGGKTGNTEAFF. The CDR3 region has the DNA TGCGCCAGCAGTCAATTTGGGGGCAAGACAGGGAACACTGAAGCTTTCTTT.

This chain links TRBV9 with TRBJ2-3; 7 bases agree with TRBD1. This CDR3 has 17 residues. Germline V lookup: CDR1 SGDLS, CDR2 YYNGEE. Trimming cost V 4 bases and J 2 bases; bases outside gene matches: 13. The CDR3 reads CASSSEWGTDLTDTQYF. The DNA for the CDR3 is TGTGCCAGCAGCTCAGAATGGGGGACAGACCTCACAGATACGCAGTATTTT.

V and J are TRBV12-3 or TRBV12-4 and TRBJ2-5, with unresolved D. Trimming stripped 3 bases from V and 7 bases from J, with 6 bases between. The CDR3 sequence is 11 residues long. CDR3 loop: CASSFLGTQYF. The CDR3 DNA is TGTGCCAGCAGTTTCCTTGGGACCCAGTACTTC.

The chain is built from TRBV21-1 and TRBJ2-2. TRBV21-1 is reported as a pseudogene. This CDR3 has 17 amino acids. The CDR3 reads CASSKKNHVDDTGELFF. Here the CDR3 DNA reads TGTGCCAGCAGCAAAAAAAACCACGTCGATGACACCGGGGAGCTGTTTTTT.

The chain combines TRBV9 with TRBJ1-3; 7 nucleotides match TRBD1. Trimming cost V 7 bases and J 0 bases; bases outside gene matches: 4. Germline CDR1 and CDR2: SGDLS and YYNGEE. The CDR3 runs 14 residues. Written as DNA, the CDR3 is TGTGCCAGCGGACAGGCTTTCTCTGGAAACACCATATATTTT. Residues: CASGQAFSGNTIYF.

The chain joins TRBV7-2 to TRBJ2-1; 7 positions match TRBD2. The germline V gene encodes CDR1 SGHTA and CDR2 FQGNSA. V was pared by 1 base and J by 13 bases, with 10 bases of the junction left unmatched. The CDR3 covers 14 residues. Here the CDR3 reads CASSLGELATSQFF. The CDR3 nucleotides read TGTGCCAGCAGCTTAGGTGAACTAGCGACGTCCCAGTTCTTC.

The chain carries TRBV9 and TRBJ2-7; D unclear. Per germline, CDR1 SGDLS and CDR2 YYNGEE. CDR3 length equals 15 residues. V lost 2 bases and J lost 0, with 12 bases in between. The chain's CDR3 is CASSVAPTPSYEQYF. The CDR3 coding sequence is TGTGCCAGCAGCGTGGCTCCCACCCCCTCCTACGAGCAGTACTTC.

This CDR3 reads CSVVTGGGSNQPQHF. Written as DNA, the CDR3 is TGCAGCGTCGTGACAGGGGGTGGGAGCAATCAGCCCCAGCATTTT. The genes are TRBV29-1 and TRBJ1-5, with TRBD1 identical over 9 bases. The CDR3 loop spans 15 amino acids. CDR1 and CDR2 from the germline V gene are SQVTM and ANQGSEA. Trimming at V came to 6 bases and at J to 1 base, leaving 7 bases not matched to a gene.

This chain joins TRBV10-3 and TRBJ2-5; D might be TRBD1 or TRBD2, each matching 6 bases. Germline CDR1 ENHRY, CDR2 SYGVKD. The length of the CDR3 is 14 residues. V was trimmed by 11 bases and J by 5 bases, leaving 21 bases between them. The CDR3 DNA reads TGTGCCGTAAAGGAGGGCAGGGGAGGCGAGACCCAGTACTTC. Protein sequence: CAVKEGRGGETQYF.

The chain couples TRBV15 to TRBJ2-7; unclear D gene. V dropped 0 bases and J dropped 7 bases, with 7 bases sitting between them. There are 12 residues in the CDR3. Germline CDR1 is LNHNV and CDR2 is YYDKDF (reference sequence). The CDR3 sequence: CATSREVGEQYF. The CDR3 DNA sequence: TGTGCCACCAGCAGAGAGGTTGGAGAGCAGTACTTC.

This rearrangement joins TRBV3-1 to TRBJ1-1; no reliable D call. Trimming pared 0 bases from V and 2 bases from J, leaving 4 bases between. The CDR3 has 13 residues. Per the germline V gene, CDR1 is LGHDT and CDR2 is YNNKEL (reference sequence). The CDR3 loop is CASSQDTNTEAFF. The CDR3 DNA reads as TGTGCCAGCAGCCAAGATACCAACACTGAAGCTTTCTTT.

The V call is TRBV7-9, the J call TRBJ2-3; D uncertain. Germline assignment: CDR1 SEHNR and CDR2 FQNEAQ (reference sequence). Between the trimmed V and J ends, which lost 0 bases and 3 bases, there was a span of 4 bases. This CDR3 region has 13 residues. The CDR3 DNA sequence: TGTGCCAGCAGCTTAGCCGTTACAGATACGCAGTATTTT. This sequence encodes CASSLAVTDTQYF.

In its sample, this clonotype was seen a few times. V usage is TRBV13 and J usage is TRBJ2-1; D possibly uses TRBD1 or TRBD2 (5 bases each). The CDR3 has 15 residues. Germline-derived CDR1 and CDR2 are PRHDT and FYEKMQ (reference sequence). The V end was cut by 4 bases, the J end by 7 bases, with 17 bases between. Here the CDR3 reads CASSSRPGTVNEQFF. For the CDR3, the DNA is TGTGCCAGCAGCTCGAGACCCGGGACGGTTAATGAGCAGTTCTTC.

The chain links TRBV6-6 to TRBJ1-6, with a tentative D call TRBD1 (5 bases). V was clipped by 2 bases and J by 7 bases, with 12 bases between them. Germline lookup yields CDR1 MNHNY and CDR2 SVGAGI (reference sequence). The CDR3 has 15 residues. The CDR3 loop reads CASSYAGEGNSPLHF. In nucleotides, the CDR3 is TGTGCCAGCAGTTACGCCGGGGAGGGGAATTCACCCCTCCACTTT.

This sequence joins TRBV7-3 and TRBJ2-2, with D unresolved. The germline V and J ends were trimmed by 7 bases and 6 bases, with 18 bases remaining between them. The CDR3 has 15 residues. In germline, CDR1 is SGHTA, CDR2 FQGTGA. The CDR3, as DNA: TGTGCCAGCACCAAGGACCTGGCGACCCCCGGGGAGCTGTTTTTT. Amino acid sequence: CASTKDLATPGELFF.

V and J are TRBV2 and TRBJ2-3, with TRBD1 matching 7 bases. This CDR3 has 14 residues. With 6 bases clipped from V and 2 bases from J, the junction kept 5 bases outside the gene matches. CDR1 is SNHLY, CDR2 FYNNEI, per germline. CDR3 in amino acids: CASRDRPVTDTQYF. The CDR3 bases are TGTGCCAGCAGGGACAGGCCAGTCACAGATACGCAGTATTTT.

V gene TRBV9 combines with J gene TRBJ2-5; D call uncertain. Per germline, CDR1 SGDLS and CDR2 YYNGEE. This CDR3 contains 15 residues. The germline V and J ends were trimmed by 1 base and 5 bases, with 15 bases remaining between them. The CDR3 bases are TGTGCCAGCAGCGTATCTACGGAGACGTGGGAGACCCAGTACTTC. This encodes CASSVSTETWETQYF.

The chain joins TRBV20-1 to TRBJ2-1, with 8 bases matching TRBD2. V lost 1 base to trimming and J lost 9 bases; unmatched junction nucleotides: 11. CDR1 DFQATT and CDR2 SNEGSKA come from the germline V gene (reference sequence). The CDR3 is made up of 15 amino acids. CDR3: CSARAGVAGSPEQFF. In DNA form, the CDR3 reads TGCAGTGCTAGAGCGGGGGTAGCGGGGAGCCCTGAGCAGTTCTTC.

The chain links TRBV29-1 to TRBJ1-1; no reliable D call. Germline V gene lookup returns CDR1 SQVTM and CDR2 ANQGSEA. V lost 7 bases and J 0 bases, leaving 12 bases between the germline ends. The CDR3 is 13 residues long. As DNA, the CDR3 is TGCAGCGGAAGGATCAGCATGAACACTGAAGCTTTCTTT. It is translated as CSGRISMNTEAFF.

V usage is TRBV5-1 and J usage is TRBJ1-1; 10 bases map to TRBD1. Trimming removed 3 bases from V and 3 bases from J; junction bases left unmatched: 5. Germline V CDR1 and CDR2: SGHRS, YFSETQ. There are 15 residues in the CDR3. CDR3 nucleotide sequence: TGCGCCAGCAGCTGGGTCGGACAGGGGGACACTGAAGCTTTCTTT. Amino acids: CASSWVGQGDTEAFF.

A few counts support this clonotype. The V and J genes are TRBV6-1 and TRBJ2-4, with D perhaps TRBD1 (7 bases). The germline V gene encodes CDR1 MNHNS and CDR2 SASEGT. Trimming stripped 4 bases from V and 6 bases from J, with 10 bases between. The CDR3 is 13 residues long. DNA of the CDR3: TGTGCCAGCAGTGGGCAGGGGGGAAACATTCAGTACTTC. The encoded protein is CASSGQGGNIQYF.